In its sample, the clone carrying this T cell receptor (beta chain) was seen a few times. Its specificity is not known. TCRdb processed the RT-PCR reads anew with MiXCR; each CDR3 protein has one entry. The sample consists of a few hundred thousand distinct CDR3 sequences, about 20% of them appearing once. The source of the sample is a study of response to subunit inactivated influenza vaccine. Study results and caveats: Authors suggested each seasonal flu vaccination may recruit only limited numbers of new T cells.

Germline-derived CDR1 and CDR2 are SGHVS and FQNEAQ. The CDR3 covers 15 residues. With V trimmed by 5 bases and J by 8 bases, 12 bases remained unmatched. This rearrangement joins TRBV7-8 to TRBJ1-1; 9 positions match TRBD1. This clonotype was sampled from a man aged 50-75 years who received an inactivated influenza vaccine. This specimen was PBMCs from blood, taken about 20 months after vaccination. The CDR3 reads CASSARTGEFGEAFF. The CDR3 region has the DNA TGTGCCAGCAGCGCCAGGACAGGGGAATTTGGAGAAGCTTTCTTT.